The sequence of this T cell receptor beta chain was determined in a study of blood T cell repertoires in COVID-19. About the study: Collection of acute and convalescent COVID-19 samples took place in the United States, Italy and Spain. Sample material is recorded as cDNA or gDNA derived from T cells, B-cell-depleted T cells, or PBMCs.

Original processing notes: How many nucleated cells were present was estimated from reference gene primer amplification. Profiled with immunoSEQ multiplex PCR; TCRdb holds only in-frame clones, not every one. V, J and clone size were drawn from that table, and D and trimming were deduced from the DNA. This repertoire shows more than 150,000 clones, roughly four fifths found once; its top ten account for approximately 5.4%. The receptor was isolated from a woman aged 25 to 39 with acute or convalescent COVID-19. What was sequenced was peripheral blood.

CDR3 nucleotide sequence: TGTGCCAGCAGCTTAGCGAGGACAGCCTATGGCTACACCTTC. As protein: CASSLARTAYGYTF. The V and J genes are TRBV7-6 and TRBJ1-2, with D tentatively TRBD1 (6 bases). CDR1 and CDR2 from the germline V gene are SGHVS and FNYEAQ. The CDR3 covers 14 residues. V was trimmed by 0 bases and J by 4 bases, leaving 9 bases between them.